This TCR beta chain is from a study of T cells expressing NK-cell markers. Across the study: Obtained from sorted CD3+CD56+NKG2C+, CD3+CD56+NKG2C- and CD3+CD56-NKG2C+ T cells were the TCR beta repertoires. The authors sequenced eight donors, of whom seven were HCMV-seropositive and one was seronegative.

From germline, CDR1 is SGHTA and CDR2 FQGNSA. The CDR3 length is 16 residues. Study observations and caveats: Dominance of the CD3+CD56-NKG2C+ fraction by these clonotypes also held in several donors. For over five donors, the dominant NKG2C+ clonotypes made up roughly 1.0-7.0% of their CD8+ T cells.

TCRdb re-called the 5' RACE reads and shows each CDR3 protein once, DNA omitted. The sample totals about 550,000 distinct CDR3 sequences. Remarks on this clonotype: What it binds is unknown.

The chain recombines TRBV7-2 with TRBJ2-3; TCRdb's assignment of TRBD2 cannot be checked, as there is no DNA. Sequenced: blood T cells: a sorted CD56 or NKG2C T cell subset, CD4+ or CD8+ T cells, or bulk PBMC T cells (not recorded which). The sequence came from a man in his late teens or twenties in good health. CDR3 amino acids: CASSLAWDTGIDTQYF.